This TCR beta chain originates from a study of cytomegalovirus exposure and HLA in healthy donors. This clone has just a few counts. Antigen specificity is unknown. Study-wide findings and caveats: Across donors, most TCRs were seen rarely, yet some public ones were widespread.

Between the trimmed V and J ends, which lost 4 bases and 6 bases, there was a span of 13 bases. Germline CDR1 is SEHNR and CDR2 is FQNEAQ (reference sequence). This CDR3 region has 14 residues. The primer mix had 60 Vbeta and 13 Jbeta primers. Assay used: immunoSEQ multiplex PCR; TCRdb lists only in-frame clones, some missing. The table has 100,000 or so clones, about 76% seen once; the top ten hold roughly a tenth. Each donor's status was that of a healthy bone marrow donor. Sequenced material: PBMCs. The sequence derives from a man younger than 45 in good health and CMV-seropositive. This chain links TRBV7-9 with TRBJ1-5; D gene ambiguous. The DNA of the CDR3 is TGTGCCAGCAGCTCGACCCAGACTGGTCAGCCCCAGCATTTT. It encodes CASSSTQTGQPQHF.